These 19 T cell receptor beta chains originate from one sample sequenced in a study of identifying expanded T cells in peripheral blood. This table comes from immunoSEQ multiplex PCR, and its TCRdb copy is limited to in-frame clones, with some not included. The profile shows around 90,000 clones, 88% of them singletons. The sample was blood. These receptors were collected from a person aged 18 to 69 in good health.

The chain links TRBV7-2 to TRBJ2-7; 8 nucleotides match TRBD1. CDR3 size: 16 residues. Germline V lookup: CDR1 SGHTA, CDR2 FQGNSA. J was trimmed by 4 bases and V by 1 base; bases with no gene match: 9. Here the CDR3 reads CASSLGTGTGFYEQYF. For the CDR3, the DNA is TGTGCCAGCAGCTTAGGCACCGGGACAGGATTTTACGAGCAGTACTTC.

The CDR3 region has the DNA TGTGCCAGCAGCGCGAACAGGGGTTATGAAAAACTGTTTTTT. It yields the protein CASSANRGYEKLFF. J is TRBJ1-4 and V is TRBV9; 7 bases map to TRBD1. The germline CDR1 and CDR2 sequences are SGDLS and YYNGEE. The CDR3 loop spans 14 amino acids. J gave up 6 bases and V 3 bases, and 5 bases lay outside the gene matches.

There are a few counts of this clone. The chain has TRBV19 and TRBJ1-1; 7 bases line up with TRBD1. The CDR3 has 17 amino acids. Germline V lookup: CDR1 LNHDA, CDR2 SQIVND (reference sequence). The V segment lost 6 bases and the J segment 0 bases; nucleotides outside the gene matches: 13. This chain's CDR3 is CASSLEEGARVNTEAFF. For the CDR3, the DNA is TGTGCCAGTAGCCTAGAGGAGGGGGCTCGGGTGAACACTGAAGCTTTCTTT.

The rearrangement links TRBV6-1 to TRBJ2-5; TRBD2 agrees at 13 bases. This CDR3 has 17 residues. CDR1 is MNHNS, CDR2 SASEGT, per germline. V lost 4 bases, J lost 7 bases, and 12 bases stayed unmatched. In DNA, the CDR3 is TGTGCCAGCAGTGCTACTAGCGGGGGGGTCCCAGGTCGGACCCAGTACTTC. Translation gives CASSATSGGVPGRTQYF.

This chain connects TRBV29-1 to TRBJ2-7, with 7 bases fitting TRBD1. The length of the CDR3 is 14 residues. Germline CDR1 reads SQVTM; CDR2 reads ANQGSEA. V shed 4 bases and J 6 bases; nucleotides not matched to a gene: 12. CDR3: CSVGFGTSGGEQYF. The CDR3 DNA reads TGCAGCGTTGGATTTGGGACGTCAGGGGGCGAGCAGTACTTC.

The gene calls are TRBV28 and TRBJ2-5; 8 bases are a match to TRBD2. Germline V gene data show CDR1 as MDHEN and CDR2 as SYDVKM. This CDR3 comprises 15 residues. V dropped 5 bases and J dropped 5; count of bases not matched to a gene: 10. For the CDR3, the DNA is TGTGCCAGCAGTCCGGGGGGGACGCTGTCCGAGACCCAGTACTTC. Amino acid sequence: CASSPGGTLSETQYF.

This chain connects TRBV7-9 to TRBJ2-1; D remains unclear. CDR1 and CDR2 from the germline V gene are SEHNR and FQNEAQ (reference sequence). The CDR3 contains 16 residues. V was clipped by 4 bases and J by 5 bases, with 18 bases between them. The CDR3 here is CASSSRLFSLNNEQFF. Written as DNA, the CDR3 is TGTGCCAGCAGCTCCCGATTGTTCTCCCTCAACAATGAGCAGTTCTTC.

The rearrangement uses TRBV18 and TRBJ2-7; a possible D gene is TRBD2 (7 bases). CDR1 KGHSH and CDR2 LQKENI come from the germline V gene. Trimming shortened V by 5 bases and J by 7 bases, and 21 bases separated the two germline ends. This CDR3 region has 15 residues. The CDR3 loop reads CASSSGTSVIVEQYF. As DNA, the CDR3 is TGTGCCAGCTCAAGCGGGACATCGGTCATTGTGGAGCAGTACTTC.

The chain is built from TRBV19 and TRBJ2-2; 9 nucleotides match TRBD2. The germline V gene has CDR1 LNHDA and CDR2 SQIVND (reference sequence). The CDR3 is made up of 18 amino acids. V trimming: 9 bases; J trimming: 3 bases; junction bases outside the gene matches: 17. CDR3 nucleotides: TGTGCCAGCAATAGAGGGAGGATGCGACTAGCGGACACCGGGGAGCTGTTTTTT. As protein: CASNRGRMRLADTGELFF.

Written as DNA, the CDR3 is TGTGCCAGCAGCCATACTAGCGGGAGGTACGAGCAGTACTTC. Protein sequence: CASSHTSGRYEQYF. The chain has TRBV7-9 and TRBJ2-7; 12 nucleotides match TRBD2. This CDR3 contains 14 residues. CDR1 is SEHNR, CDR2 FQNEAQ, per germline (reference sequence). V shed 5 bases, J shed 4 bases, and the junction held 3 bases outside the gene matches.

The chain employs TRBV5-1 and TRBJ1-1; 7 bases fit TRBD1. The CDR3 extends over 14 amino acids. Germline V gives CDR1 SGHRS, CDR2 YFSETQ. With 3 bases clipped from V and 0 bases from J, the junction kept 2 bases outside the gene matches. This chain's CDR3 is CASSSTGMNTEAFF. CDR3 sequence (DNA): TGCGCCAGCAGCTCGACAGGGATGAACACTGAAGCTTTCTTT.

This rearrangement joins TRBV10-1 to TRBJ2-2; no reliable D call. This CDR3 is built from 13 residues. Germline loops: CDR1 WNHNN, CDR2 SYGVQD (reference sequence). The germline V and J ends were trimmed by 5 bases and 4 bases, with 8 bases remaining between them. This CDR3 is CASSSDVTGELFF. DNA for the CDR3: TGCGCCAGCAGTTCCGACGTCACCGGGGAGCTGTTTTTT.

The chain recombines TRBV28 with TRBJ2-1, with TRBD2 identical over 15 bases. This CDR3 contains 16 residues. The germline V gene encodes CDR1 MDHEN and CDR2 SYDVKM. J was trimmed by 6 bases and V by 6 bases; bases with no gene match: 6. In DNA form, the CDR3 reads TGTGCCAGCAGACTCAGGACTAGCGGGAGGGGCAATGAGCAGTTCTTC. Protein: CASRLRTSGRGNEQFF.

In this sample, this clone turned up once. The chain uses TRBV10-2 and TRBJ2-3, with 9 positions matching TRBD1. The CDR3 covers 14 residues. V lost 7 bases, J lost 3 bases, and 5 bases stayed unmatched. Per the germline V gene, CDR1 is WSHSY and CDR2 is SAAADI. The CDR3 DNA is TGCGCCAGCACCGGGACAGGGAGTACAGATACGCAGTATTTT. Its protein product is CASTGTGSTDTQYF.

This chain uses TRBV14 with TRBJ2-4; TRBD2 agrees at 7 bases. V shed 4 bases and J 8 bases; nucleotides not matched to a gene: 11. The CDR3 is made up of 15 amino acids. Germline V lookup: CDR1 SGHDN, CDR2 FVKESK. In DNA form, the CDR3 reads TGTGCCAGCAGCCGGGTCGGGGGGAGGGGAGACATTCAGTACTTC. It encodes CASSRVGGRGDIQYF.

The rearrangement links TRBV21-1 to TRBJ1-5; whether TRBD1, the table's D call, matches the DNA was not checked. TRBV21-1 is a pseudogene. The CDR3 extends over 17 amino acids. CDR3 loop: CASPTPPGRAGNQPQHF. Here the CDR3 DNA reads TGTGCCAGCCCTACACCCCCGGGCCGCGCAGGGAATCAGCCCCAGCATTTT.

This clone was counted once. The rearrangement joins TRBV20-1 to TRBJ2-7; D unclear. This CDR3 has 11 amino acids. Germline assignment: CDR1 DFQATT and CDR2 SNEGSKA (reference sequence). V was clipped by 5 bases and J by 3 bases, with 8 bases between them. The CDR3 loop is CSAGAFYEQYF. The CDR3 DNA follows: TGCAGTGCTGGAGCTTTCTACGAGCAGTACTTC.

The rearrangement uses TRBV5-1 and TRBJ2-1; 9 positions match TRBD2. This CDR3 region has 16 residues. J lost 8 bases, V lost 4 bases, and 13 bases had no gene match. Germline V gene sequence: CDR1 SGHRS, CDR2 YFSETQ. Written as DNA, the CDR3 is TGCGCCAGCAGCCCGGGACTAGCTGTCATGGGGGATGAGCAGTTCTTC. The encoded protein is CASSPGLAVMGDEQFF.

The V gene is TRBV10-3, the J gene TRBJ2-7; the D gene is possibly TRBD2 (5 bases). The length of the CDR3 is 14 residues. Trimming shortened V by 7 bases and J by 3 bases, and 16 bases separated the two germline ends. Germline V gives CDR1 ENHRY, CDR2 SYGVKD. The CDR3 DNA reads as TGTGCCATCATGGCGCCGGACTTGAGCTACGAGCAGTACTTC. Its translation is CAIMAPDLSYEQYF.